This T cell receptor beta chain came from a study of T cells in localized non-small cell lung cancer. The study's findings and limits: Tumor samples were not multi-region, leaving intratumor heterogeneity unexcluded. Tumor showed lower T cell clonality than uninvolved adjacent lung, where it was highest.

Turning to this clone: The antigen remains undetermined.

Here immunoSEQ multiplex PCR was the method, and the copy in TCRdb shows in-frame clones only, minus some. Counted here are 1,600 or so clones, under 30% occurring once; the ten biggest clones make up 12%. The receptor comes from a female donor older than 55 with stage II lung adenocarcinoma. This specimen was lung tumor tissue, taken before any cancer treatment.

This CDR3 reads CASSQVVRPSGLDQPQHF. The CDR3 DNA sequence: TGCGCCAGCAGCCAAGTCGTGCGTCCCTCAGGTCTGGATCAGCCCCAGCATTTT. J is TRBJ1-5 and V is TRBV4-1; D is uncertain. Germline V gene sequence: CDR1 MGHRA, CDR2 YSYEKL. The CDR3 contains 18 residues. V was shortened by 1 base and J by 5 bases, with 21 bases between the two germline ends.